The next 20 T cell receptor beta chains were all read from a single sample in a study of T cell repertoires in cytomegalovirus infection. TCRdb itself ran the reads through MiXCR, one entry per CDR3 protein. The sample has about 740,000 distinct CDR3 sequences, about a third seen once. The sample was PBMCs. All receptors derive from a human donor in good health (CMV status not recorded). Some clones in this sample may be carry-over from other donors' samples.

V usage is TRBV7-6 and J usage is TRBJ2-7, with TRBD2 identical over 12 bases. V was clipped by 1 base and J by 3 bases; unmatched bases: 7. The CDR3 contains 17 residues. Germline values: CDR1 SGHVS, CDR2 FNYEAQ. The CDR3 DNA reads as TGTGCCAGCAGCTTAGAGGCCGCGACTAGCGGGAGCTACGAGCAGTACTTC. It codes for CASSLEAATSGSYEQYF.

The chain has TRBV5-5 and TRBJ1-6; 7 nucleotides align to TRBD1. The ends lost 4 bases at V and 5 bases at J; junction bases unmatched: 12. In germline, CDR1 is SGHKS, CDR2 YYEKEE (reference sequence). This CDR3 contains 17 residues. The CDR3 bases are TGTGCCAGCAGCCCAAAGGCCCCGGGACAGCATAATTCACCCCTCCACTTT. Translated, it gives CASSPKAPGQHNSPLHF.

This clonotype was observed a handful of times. CDR3 sequence (DNA): TGTGCCAGCAGTGATCTGGCCAGGTTGGGGAATGAAAAACTGTTTTTT. Protein: CASSDLARLGNEKLFF. V gene TRBV2 combines with J gene TRBJ1-4; D gene uncertain. CDR3 size: 16 residues. Germline V lookup: CDR1 SNHLY, CDR2 FYNNEI. The V and J ends lost 3 bases and 5 bases respectively, with 16 bases between them.

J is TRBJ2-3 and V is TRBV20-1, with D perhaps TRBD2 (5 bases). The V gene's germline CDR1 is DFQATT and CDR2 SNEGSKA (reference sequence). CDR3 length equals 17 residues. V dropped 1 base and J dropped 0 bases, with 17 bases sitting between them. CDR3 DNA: TGCAGTGCTAGAGTTCTACGACTATTTAAGAGCACAGATACGCAGTATTTT. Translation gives CSARVLRLFKSTDTQYF.

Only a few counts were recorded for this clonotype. The CDR3 coding sequence is TGTGCCAGCCGCTATTTCCTAACTAGCGGGAACCACAATGAGCAGTTCTTC. Residues: CASRYFLTSGNHNEQFF. V is TRBV12-3 or TRBV12-4 and J is TRBJ2-1, with 10 bases matching TRBD2. The CDR3 has 17 residues. V shed 8 bases, J shed 5 bases, and the junction held 15 bases outside the gene matches.

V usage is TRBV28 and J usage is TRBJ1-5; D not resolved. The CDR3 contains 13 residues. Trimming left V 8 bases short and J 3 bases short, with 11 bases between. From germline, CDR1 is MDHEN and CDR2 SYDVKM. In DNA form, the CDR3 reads TGTGCCAGCGTAGAAGGCGCCAATCAGCCCCAGCATTTT. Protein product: CASVEGANQPQHF.

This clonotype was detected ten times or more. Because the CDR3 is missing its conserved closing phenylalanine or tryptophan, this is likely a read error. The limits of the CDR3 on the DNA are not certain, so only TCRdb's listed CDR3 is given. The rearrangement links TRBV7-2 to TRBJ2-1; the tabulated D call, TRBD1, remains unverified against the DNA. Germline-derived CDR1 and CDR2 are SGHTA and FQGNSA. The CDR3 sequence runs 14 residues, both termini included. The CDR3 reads CASSRPSTRDRAEV.

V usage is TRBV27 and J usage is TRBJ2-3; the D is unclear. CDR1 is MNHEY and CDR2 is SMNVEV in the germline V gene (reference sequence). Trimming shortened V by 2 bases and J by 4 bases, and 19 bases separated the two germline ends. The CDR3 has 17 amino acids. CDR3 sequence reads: CASSLRVGGATPDTQYF. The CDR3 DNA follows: TGTGCCAGCAGTTTAAGGGTAGGCGGAGCCACCCCAGATACGCAGTATTTT.

The CDR3 here is CASSPQSGHEQFF. Written as DNA, the CDR3 is TGTGCCAGCAGCCCACAATCGGGCCATGAGCAGTTCTTC. This rearrangement joins TRBV11-3 to TRBJ2-1; unclear D gene. The germline V gene encodes CDR1 SGHNT and CDR2 YENEEA. This CDR3 region has 13 residues. Trimming left V 5 bases short and J 8 bases short, with 13 bases between.

As DNA, the CDR3 is TGTGCCAGCAGTTCCCGCCCACGATCCTACAATGAGCAGTTCTTC. Translating gives CASSSRPRSYNEQFF. The chain is built from TRBV27 and TRBJ2-1, with unresolved D. The length of the CDR3 is 15 residues. CDR1 MNHEY and CDR2 SMNVEV come from the germline V gene (reference sequence). The V end lost 4 bases, the J end lost 1 base, and 11 bases lay between the germline ends.

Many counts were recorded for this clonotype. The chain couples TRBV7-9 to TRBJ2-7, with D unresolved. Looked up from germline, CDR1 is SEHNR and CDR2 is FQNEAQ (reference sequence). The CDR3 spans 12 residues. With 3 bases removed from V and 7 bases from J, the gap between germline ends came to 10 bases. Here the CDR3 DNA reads TGTGCCAGCAGCTTTGGTCTGGGGGAGCAGTACTTC. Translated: CASSFGLGEQYF.

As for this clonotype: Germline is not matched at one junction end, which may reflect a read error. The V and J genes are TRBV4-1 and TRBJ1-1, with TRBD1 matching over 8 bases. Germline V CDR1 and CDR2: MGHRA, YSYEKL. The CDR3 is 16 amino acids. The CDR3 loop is CACSQTRGRLNTEALF. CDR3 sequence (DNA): TGCGCCTGCAGCCAGACCAGGGGGCGGTTGAACACTGAAGCTCTCTTT.

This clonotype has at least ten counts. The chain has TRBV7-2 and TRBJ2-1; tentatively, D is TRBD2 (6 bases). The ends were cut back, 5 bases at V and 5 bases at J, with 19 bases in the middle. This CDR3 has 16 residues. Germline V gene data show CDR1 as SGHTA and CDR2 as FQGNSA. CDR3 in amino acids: CASSTKVGGVNNEQFF. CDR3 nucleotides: TGTGCCAGCAGCACAAAGGTTGGCGGGGTAAACAATGAGCAGTTCTTC.

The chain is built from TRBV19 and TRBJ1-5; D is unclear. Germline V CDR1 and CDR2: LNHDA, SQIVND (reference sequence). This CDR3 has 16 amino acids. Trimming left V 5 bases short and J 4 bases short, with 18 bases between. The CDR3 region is CASSPKREGQNQPQHF. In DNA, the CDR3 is TGTGCCAGTAGTCCAAAGCGAGAGGGTCAGAATCAGCCCCAGCATTTT.

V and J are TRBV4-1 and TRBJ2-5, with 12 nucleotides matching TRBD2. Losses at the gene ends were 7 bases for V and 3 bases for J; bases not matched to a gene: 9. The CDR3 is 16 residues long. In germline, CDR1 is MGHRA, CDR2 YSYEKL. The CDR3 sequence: CASTPGLAGYEETQYF. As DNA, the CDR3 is TGCGCCAGCACCCCAGGACTAGCGGGGTATGAAGAGACCCAGTACTTC.

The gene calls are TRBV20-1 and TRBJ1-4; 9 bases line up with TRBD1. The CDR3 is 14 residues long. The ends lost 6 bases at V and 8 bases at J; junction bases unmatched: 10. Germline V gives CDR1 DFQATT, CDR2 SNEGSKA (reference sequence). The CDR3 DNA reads TGCAGTGCCCTCAGGAGACAGGGGGAAGAAAAACTGTTTTTT. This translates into CSALRRQGEEKLFF.

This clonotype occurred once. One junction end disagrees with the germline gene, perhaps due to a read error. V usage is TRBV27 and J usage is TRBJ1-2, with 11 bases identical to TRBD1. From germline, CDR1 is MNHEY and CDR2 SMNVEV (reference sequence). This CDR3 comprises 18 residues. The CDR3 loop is CARSITSGQGAQNYGYTF. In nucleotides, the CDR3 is TGTGCCCGCAGCATAACTTCCGGACAGGGGGCGCAGAACTATGGCTACACGTTC.

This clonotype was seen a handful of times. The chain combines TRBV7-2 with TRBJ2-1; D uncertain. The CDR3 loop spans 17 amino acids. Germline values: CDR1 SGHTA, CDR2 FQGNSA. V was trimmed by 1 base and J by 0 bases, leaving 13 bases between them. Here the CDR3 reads CASSLGRSYSSYNEQFF. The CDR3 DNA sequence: TGTGCCAGCAGCTTAGGTAGAAGTTATAGCTCCTACAATGAGCAGTTCTTC.

CDR3 DNA: TGTGCCAGCAGCTTAGCGCTAATAAGACAGGTGCGGGCCTACGAGCAGTACTTC. The encoded protein is CASSLALIRQVRAYEQYF. V gene TRBV7-6 combines with J gene TRBJ2-7; D possibly corresponds to TRBD1 (6 bases). From germline, CDR1 is SGHVS and CDR2 FNYEAQ. V was cut by 0 bases and J by 2 bases, with 20 bases left in between. CDR3 size: 18 residues.

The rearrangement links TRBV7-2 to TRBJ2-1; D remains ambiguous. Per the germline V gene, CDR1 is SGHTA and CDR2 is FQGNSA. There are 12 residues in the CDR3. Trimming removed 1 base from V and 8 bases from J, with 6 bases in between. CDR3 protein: CASSLVFDEQFF. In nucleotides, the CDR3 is TGTGCCAGCAGCTTAGTTTTTGATGAGCAGTTCTTC.